One sample yielded the 7 T cell receptor beta chains listed below, sequenced in a study of blood T cells in healthy people across ages. Alongside a J-beta primer mix, a sample-barcoded 5' primer served in a second PCR lasting about 7 to 11 cycles. TCRdb re-derived calls from the 5' RACE reads in MiXCR, one entry per CDR3 protein. The data contain 800,000 or so distinct CDR3 sequences, 62% of them singletons. Sequences were obtained from blood. The receptors stem from a young man in good health.

The rearrangement joins TRBV12-3 or TRBV12-4 to TRBJ2-5; the D is unclear. V lost 6 bases to trimming and J lost 7 bases, with 9 bases between them. CDR3 size: 11 residues. This chain's CDR3 is CASSLPGTQYF. The DNA of the CDR3 is TGTGCCAGCAGCCTTCCAGGGACCCAGTACTTC.

The chain uses TRBV7-9 and TRBJ2-4, with 10 bases identical to TRBD2. The DNA matches TRBJ2-7 better at its end, which makes the J call doubtful. This CDR3 is built from 16 residues. The germline gives CDR1 SEHNR, CDR2 FQNEAQ (reference sequence). The CDR3 sequence: CASSRLGEGLAYEQYF. The DNA for the CDR3 is TGTGCCAGCAGCCGGCTGGGTGAGGGACTAGCGTACGAGCAGTACTTC.

DNA of the CDR3: TGCAGTGCCTTGACTGTCGAGCAGTACTTC. Translated: CSALTVEQYF. The genes are TRBV20-1 and TRBJ2-7; D gene uncertain. From germline, CDR1 is DFQATT and CDR2 SNEGSKA (reference sequence). CDR3 length: 10 residues. Trimming cost V 6 bases and J 6 bases, with 9 bases left between them.

The chain uses TRBV7-9 and TRBJ2-7; 10 nucleotides match TRBD2. The junction had 9 bases not matched to a gene; V was cut back by 11 bases and J by 2 bases. CDR3 length: 14 residues. Germline CDR1 is SEHNR and CDR2 is FQNEAQ (reference sequence). CDR3 region: CALSPAGGPYEQYF. The DNA for the CDR3 is TGTGCCCTATCCCCAGCGGGAGGGCCCTACGAGCAGTACTTC.

This chain joins TRBV27 and TRBJ2-7; unclear D gene. This CDR3 is 15 amino acids long. V gave up 5 bases and J gave up 3 bases, with 17 bases separating them. Germline-derived CDR1 and CDR2 are MNHEY and SMNVEV (reference sequence). In DNA form, the CDR3 reads TGTGCCAGCAGTCCACAACCCGACGGATACTACGAGCAGTACTTC. Translation: CASSPQPDGYYEQYF.

The CDR3 here is CASSFTATDTQYF. Here the CDR3 DNA reads TGTGCCAGCAGTTTCACGGCGACAGATACGCAGTATTTT. This chain connects TRBV12-3 or TRBV12-4 to TRBJ2-3, with D hard to call. This CDR3 is 13 amino acids long. Trimming removed 3 bases from V and 3 bases from J, with 7 bases in between.

This chain connects TRBV5-5 to TRBJ2-1; 7 nucleotides agree with TRBD1. The CDR3 contains 17 residues. CDR1 SGHKS and CDR2 YYEKEE come from the germline V gene (reference sequence). With V trimmed by 4 bases and J by 2 bases, 12 bases remained unmatched. Written as DNA, the CDR3 is TGTGCCAGCAGCCGGGCCCTCTACAGGGGAACCTACAATGAGCAGTTCTTC. It specifies CASSRALYRGTYNEQFF.